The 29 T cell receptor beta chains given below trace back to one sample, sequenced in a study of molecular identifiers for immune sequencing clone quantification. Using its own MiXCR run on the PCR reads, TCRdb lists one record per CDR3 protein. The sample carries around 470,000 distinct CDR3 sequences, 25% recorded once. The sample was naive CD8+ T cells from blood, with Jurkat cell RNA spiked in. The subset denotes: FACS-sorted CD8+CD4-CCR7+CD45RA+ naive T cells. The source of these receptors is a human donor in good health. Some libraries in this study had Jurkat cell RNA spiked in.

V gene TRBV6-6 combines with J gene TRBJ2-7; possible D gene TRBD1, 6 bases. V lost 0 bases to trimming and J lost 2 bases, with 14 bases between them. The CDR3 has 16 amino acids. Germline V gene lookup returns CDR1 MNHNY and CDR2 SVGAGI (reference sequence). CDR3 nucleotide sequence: TGTGCCAGCAGTTACTCGAAAAGCAGGGGCACCTACGAGCAGTACTTC. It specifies CASSYSKSRGTYEQYF.

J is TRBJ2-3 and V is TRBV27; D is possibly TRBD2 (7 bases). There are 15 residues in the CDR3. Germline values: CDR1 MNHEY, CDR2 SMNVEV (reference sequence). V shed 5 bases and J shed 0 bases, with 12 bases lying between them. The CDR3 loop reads CASSTGGSSTDTQYF. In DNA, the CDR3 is TGTGCCAGCAGTACGGGGGGCTCTAGCACAGATACGCAGTATTTT.

This chain's CDR3 is CASSPPGGAPEAFF. Here the CDR3 DNA reads TGCGCCAGCAGCCCGCCAGGGGGCGCGCCTGAAGCTTTCTTT. This rearrangement joins TRBV5-1 to TRBJ1-1, with 8 bases identical to TRBD1. The CDR3 is made up of 14 amino acids. Germline loops: CDR1 SGHRS, CDR2 YFSETQ. Trimming took 4 bases from V and 6 from J; bases not matched to a gene: 8.

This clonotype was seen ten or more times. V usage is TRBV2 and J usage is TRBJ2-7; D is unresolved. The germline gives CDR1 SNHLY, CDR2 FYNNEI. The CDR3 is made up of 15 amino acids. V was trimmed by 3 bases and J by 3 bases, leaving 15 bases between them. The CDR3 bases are TGTGCCAGCAGTGAGGTTTCGGGCAGAGACTACGAGCAGTACTTC. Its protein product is CASSEVSGRDYEQYF.

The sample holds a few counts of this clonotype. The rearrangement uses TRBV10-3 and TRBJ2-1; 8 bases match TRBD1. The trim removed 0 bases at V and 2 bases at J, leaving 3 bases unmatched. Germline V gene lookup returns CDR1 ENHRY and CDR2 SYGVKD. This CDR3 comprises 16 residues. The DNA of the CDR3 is TGTGCCATCAGTGAGTCCGGACAGGGTCCCTACAATGAGCAGTTCTTC. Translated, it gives CAISESGQGPYNEQFF.

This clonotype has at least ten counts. The CDR3 loop reads CASSYSIGLADTQYF. The CDR3 DNA reads as TGTGCCAGCAGTTACTCGATAGGGTTGGCAGATACGCAGTATTTT. The chain is built from TRBV6-5 and TRBJ2-3; D remains ambiguous. CDR1 and CDR2 (germline): MNHEY, SVGAGI. The V end lost 0 bases, the J end lost 4 bases, and 11 bases lay between the germline ends. This CDR3 has 15 residues.

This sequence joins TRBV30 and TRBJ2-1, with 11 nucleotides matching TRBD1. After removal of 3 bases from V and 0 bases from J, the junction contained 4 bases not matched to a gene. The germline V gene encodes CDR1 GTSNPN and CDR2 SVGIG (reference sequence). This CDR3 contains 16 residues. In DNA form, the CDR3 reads TGTGCCTGGAGACACGGGACAGGGGGCTCCTACAATGAGCAGTTCTTC. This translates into CAWRHGTGGSYNEQFF.

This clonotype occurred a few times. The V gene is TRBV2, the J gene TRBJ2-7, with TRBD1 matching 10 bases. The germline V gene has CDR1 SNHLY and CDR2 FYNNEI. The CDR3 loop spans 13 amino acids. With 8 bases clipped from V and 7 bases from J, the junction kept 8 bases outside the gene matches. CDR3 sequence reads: CASQTGGLWEQYF. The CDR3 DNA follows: TGTGCCAGCCAGACAGGGGGCTTGTGGGAGCAGTACTTC.

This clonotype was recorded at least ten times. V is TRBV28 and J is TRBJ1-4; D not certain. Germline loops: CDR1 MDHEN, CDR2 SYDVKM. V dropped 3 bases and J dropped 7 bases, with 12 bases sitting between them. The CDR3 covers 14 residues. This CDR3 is CASSFRVFTEKLFF. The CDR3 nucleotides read TGTGCCAGCAGTTTTCGGGTATTTACTGAAAAACTGTTTTTT.

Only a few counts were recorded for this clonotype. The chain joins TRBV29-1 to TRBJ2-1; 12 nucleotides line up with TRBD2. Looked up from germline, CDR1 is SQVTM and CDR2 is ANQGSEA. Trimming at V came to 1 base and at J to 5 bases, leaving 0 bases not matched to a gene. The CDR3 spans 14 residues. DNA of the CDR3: TGCAGCGTTGAAGGACTAGCGGGAGACAATGAGCAGTTCTTC. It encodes CSVEGLAGDNEQFF.

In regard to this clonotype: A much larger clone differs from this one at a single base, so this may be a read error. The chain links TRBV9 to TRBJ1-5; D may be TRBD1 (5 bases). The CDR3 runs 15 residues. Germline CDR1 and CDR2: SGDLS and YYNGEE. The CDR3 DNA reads TGTGCCGGCAGCGTAGAAGGGGCAAGCAATCAGCCCCAGCATTTT. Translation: CAGSVEGASNQPQHF.

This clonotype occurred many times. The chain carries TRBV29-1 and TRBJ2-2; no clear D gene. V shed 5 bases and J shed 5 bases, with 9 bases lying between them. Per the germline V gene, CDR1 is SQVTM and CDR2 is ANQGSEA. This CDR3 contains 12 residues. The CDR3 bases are TGCAGCGTTCCAGATTGGACCGGGGAGCTGTTTTTT. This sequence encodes CSVPDWTGELFF.

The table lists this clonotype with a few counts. The CDR3 spells CSARGLTDTQYF. The CDR3 nucleotides are TGCAGTGCTAGAGGATTGACAGATACGCAGTATTTT. V usage is TRBV20-1 and J usage is TRBJ2-3; D not resolved. This CDR3 has 12 residues. V was shortened by 1 base and J by 3 bases, with 5 bases between the two germline ends. Germline values: CDR1 DFQATT, CDR2 SNEGSKA (reference sequence).

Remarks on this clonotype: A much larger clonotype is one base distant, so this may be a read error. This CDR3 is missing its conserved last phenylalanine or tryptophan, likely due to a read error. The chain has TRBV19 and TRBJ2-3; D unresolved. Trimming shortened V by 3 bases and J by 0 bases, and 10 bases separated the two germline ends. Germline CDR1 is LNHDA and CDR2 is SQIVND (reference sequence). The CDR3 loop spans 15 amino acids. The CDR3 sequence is CASSMMSTSTDTQYC. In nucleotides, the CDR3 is TGTGCCAGTAGTATGATGTCTACTAGCACAGATACGCAGTATTGT.

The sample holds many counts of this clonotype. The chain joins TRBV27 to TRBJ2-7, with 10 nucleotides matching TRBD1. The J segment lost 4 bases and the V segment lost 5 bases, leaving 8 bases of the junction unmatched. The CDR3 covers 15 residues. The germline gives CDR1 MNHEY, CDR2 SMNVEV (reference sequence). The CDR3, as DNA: TGTGCCAGCAGTCCTTATGCGGGACAGGGGTACGAGCAGTACTTC. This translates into CASSPYAGQGYEQYF.

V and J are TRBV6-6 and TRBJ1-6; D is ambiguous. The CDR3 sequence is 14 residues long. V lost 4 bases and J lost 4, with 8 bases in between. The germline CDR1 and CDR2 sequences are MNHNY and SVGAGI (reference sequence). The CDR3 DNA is TGTGCCAGCAGTTCGGACTCGTATAATTCACCCCTCCACTTT. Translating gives CASSSDSYNSPLHF.

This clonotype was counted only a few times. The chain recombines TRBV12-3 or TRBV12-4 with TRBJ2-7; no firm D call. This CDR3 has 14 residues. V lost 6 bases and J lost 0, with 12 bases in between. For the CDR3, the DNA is TGTGCCAGCAGGTCTGGAGTGCACTCCTACGAGCAGTACTTC. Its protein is CASRSGVHSYEQYF.

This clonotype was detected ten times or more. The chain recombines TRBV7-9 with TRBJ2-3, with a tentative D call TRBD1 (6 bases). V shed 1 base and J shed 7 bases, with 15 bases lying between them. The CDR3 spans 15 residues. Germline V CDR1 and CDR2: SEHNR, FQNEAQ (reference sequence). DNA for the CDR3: TGTGCCAGCAGCTTAGTAAGGCAGGGGCAGAATACGCAGTATTTT. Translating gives CASSLVRQGQNTQYF. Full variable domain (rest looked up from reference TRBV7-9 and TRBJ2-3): DTGVSQNPRHKITKRGQNVTFRCDPISEHNRLYWYRQTLGQGPEFLTYFQNEAQLEKSRLLSDRFSAERPKGSFSTLEIQRTEQGDSAMYLCASSLVRQGQNTQYFGPGTRLTVL.

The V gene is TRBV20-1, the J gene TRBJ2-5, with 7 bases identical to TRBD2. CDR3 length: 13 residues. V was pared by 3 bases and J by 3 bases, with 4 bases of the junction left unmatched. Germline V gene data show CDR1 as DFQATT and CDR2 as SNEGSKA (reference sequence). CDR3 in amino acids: CSARRTSEETQYF. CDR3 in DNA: TGCAGTGCTAGGCGGACTAGTGAAGAGACCCAGTACTTC.

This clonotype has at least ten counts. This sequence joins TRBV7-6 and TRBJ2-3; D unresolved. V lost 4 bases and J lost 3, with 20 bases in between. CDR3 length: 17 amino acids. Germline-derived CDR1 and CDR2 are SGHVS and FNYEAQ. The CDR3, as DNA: TGTGCCAGCAGCTCCAGAGGTCGGAGCGAGGTAACAGATACGCAGTATTTT. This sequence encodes CASSSRGRSEVTDTQYF.

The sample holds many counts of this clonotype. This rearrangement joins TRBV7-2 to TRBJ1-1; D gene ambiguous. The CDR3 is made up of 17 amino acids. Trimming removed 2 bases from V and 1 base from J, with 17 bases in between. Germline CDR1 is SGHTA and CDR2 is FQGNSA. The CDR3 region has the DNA TGTGCCAGCAGCTTACCCGCATCCTTTACGGAGAACACTGAAGCTTTCTTT. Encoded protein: CASSLPASFTENTEAFF. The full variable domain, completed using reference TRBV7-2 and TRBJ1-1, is GAGVSQSPSNKVTEKGKDVELRCDPISGHTALYWYRQSLGQGLEFLIYFQGNSAPDKSGLPSDRFSAERTGGSVSTLTIQRTQQEDSAVYLCASSLPASFTENTEAFFGQGTRLTVV.

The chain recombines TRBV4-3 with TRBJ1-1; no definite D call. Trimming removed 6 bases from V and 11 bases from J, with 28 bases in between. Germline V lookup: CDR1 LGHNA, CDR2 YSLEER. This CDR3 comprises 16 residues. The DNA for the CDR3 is TGCGCCAGCAGTGTGGGCCTGGTGGATTTGATCACTGCCGCTTTCTTT. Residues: CASSVGLVDLITAAFF.

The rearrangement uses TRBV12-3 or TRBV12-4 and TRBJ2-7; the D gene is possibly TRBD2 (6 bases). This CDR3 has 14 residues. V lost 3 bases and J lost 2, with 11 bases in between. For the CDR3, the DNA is TGTGCCAGCAGTTTGGGCGGGGAAACCTACGAGCAGTACTTC. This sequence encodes CASSLGGETYEQYF.

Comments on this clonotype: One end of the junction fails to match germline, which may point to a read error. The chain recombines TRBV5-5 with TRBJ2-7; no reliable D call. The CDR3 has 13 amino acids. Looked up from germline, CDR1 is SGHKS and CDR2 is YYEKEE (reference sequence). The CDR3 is CVSSLAQVYEQYF. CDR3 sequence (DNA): TGTGTCAGCAGCTTGGCCCAGGTCTACGAGCAGTACTTC.

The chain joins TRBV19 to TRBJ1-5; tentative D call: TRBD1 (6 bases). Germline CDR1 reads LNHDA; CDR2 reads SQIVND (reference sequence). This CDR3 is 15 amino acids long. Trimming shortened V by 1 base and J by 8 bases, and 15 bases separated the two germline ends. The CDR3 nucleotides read TGTGCCAGTAGTATAGTATCGGGGGGCGCGGAGCCCCAGCATTTT. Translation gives CASSIVSGGAEPQHF.

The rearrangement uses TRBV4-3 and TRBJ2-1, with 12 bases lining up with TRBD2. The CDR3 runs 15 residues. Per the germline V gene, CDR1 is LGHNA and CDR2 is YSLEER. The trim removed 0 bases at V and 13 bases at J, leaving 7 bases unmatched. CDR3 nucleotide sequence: TGCGCCAGCAGCCAAGACGTGGCTAGCGGGAGGGGTCAGTTCTTC. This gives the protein CASSQDVASGRGQFF.

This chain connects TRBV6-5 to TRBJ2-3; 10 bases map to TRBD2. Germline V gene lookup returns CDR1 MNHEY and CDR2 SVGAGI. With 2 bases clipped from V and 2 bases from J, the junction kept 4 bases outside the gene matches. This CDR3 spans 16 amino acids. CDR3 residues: CASSYASGGNTDTQYF. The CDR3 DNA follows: TGTGCCAGCAGTTACGCTAGCGGGGGAAACACAGATACGCAGTATTTT.

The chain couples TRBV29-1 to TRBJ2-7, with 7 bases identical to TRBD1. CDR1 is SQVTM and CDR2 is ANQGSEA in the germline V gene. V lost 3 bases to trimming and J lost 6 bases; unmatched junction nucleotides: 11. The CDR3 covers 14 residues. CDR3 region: CSVDLGQGDGEQYF. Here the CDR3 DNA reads TGCAGCGTTGACCTGGGGCAGGGGGATGGCGAGCAGTACTTC.

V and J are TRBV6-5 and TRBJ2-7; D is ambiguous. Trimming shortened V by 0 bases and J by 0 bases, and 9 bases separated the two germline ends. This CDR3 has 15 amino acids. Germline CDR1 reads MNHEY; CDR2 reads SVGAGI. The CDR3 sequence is CASSYSGFSSYEQYF. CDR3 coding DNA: TGTGCCAGCAGTTACTCCGGGTTTAGCTCCTACGAGCAGTACTTC.